These T cell receptor beta chains were read from a single sample in a study of early T cells in non-severe SARS-CoV-2 infection. TCRdb processed the 5' RACE reads anew with MiXCR; each CDR3 protein has one entry. The sample has more than 50,000 distinct CDR3 sequences; roughly 12% are singletons. Source: whole blood, taken at baseline. The receptor source for this set is an adult who was a healthcare worker with PCR-confirmed SARS-CoV-2 infection or an uninfected control (not recorded which). Both conserved end residues are part of each CDR3. Fields, in order: D gene, clone size, J gene, V gene, CDR3 DNA, CDR3 protein. D genes are given only for firm matches. Some rows have no size entry. The others give once, few or many, or a class for an expanded clone.

D: -; size: -; J: TRBJ2-1; V: TRBV7-2; DNA: TGTGCCAGCAGCTTAGCCCCAGGGTCAGGGCATGAGCAGTTCTTC; CDR3: CASSLAPGSGHEQFF
D: TRBD1; size: few; J: TRBJ2-1; V: TRBV10-3; DNA: TGTGCCATCAGTTCCCCTCGCGGGGACAGGCCCTCCTACAATGAGCAGTTCTTC; CDR3: CAISSPRGDRPSYNEQFF
D: -; size: -; J: TRBJ1-4; V: TRBV28; DNA: TGTGCCAGCAGACTCGAAGCGGACAGTCTCGGTGAAAAACTGTTTTTT; CDR3: CASRLEADSLGEKLFF
D: -; size: few; J: TRBJ2-3; V: TRBV21-1; DNA: TGTGCCAGCAGCGACCGGGACAGGGGCACAGATACGCAGTATTTT; CDR3: CASSDRDRGTDTQYF
D: -; size: many; J: TRBJ2-1; V: TRBV2; DNA: TGTGCCAGCAGTCTTGGCCCGAGCGGCGTGAGTGAGCAGTTCTTC; CDR3: CASSLGPSGVSEQFF
D: TRBD1; size: -; J: TRBJ2-2; V: TRBV7-6; DNA: TGTGCCAGCAGCGGGACAGGCACCGGGGAGCTGTTTTTT; CDR3: CASSGTGTGELFF
D: -; size: many; J: TRBJ1-1; V: TRBV6-2/TRBV6-3; DNA: TGTGCCAGCAGTTATGGTCACCCTGAAGCTTTCTTT; CDR3: CASSYGHPEAFF
D: -; size: few; J: TRBJ2-3; V: TRBV6-2/TRBV6-3; DNA: TGTGCCAGCAGTGGGCCAGGGAGAGATACGCAGTATTTT; CDR3: CASSGPGRDTQYF
D: -; size: few; J: TRBJ2-3; V: TRBV5-1; DNA: TGCGCCAGCAGCTGGGGGACTTCCACTAGCACAGATACGCAGTATTTT; CDR3: CASSWGTSTSTDTQYF
D: -; size: -; J: TRBJ2-7; V: TRBV9; DNA: TGTGCCAGCAGCGTAACCTGGCCTAGCTACGAGCAGTACTTC; CDR3: CASSVTWPSYEQYF
D: TRBD2; size: many; J: TRBJ2-1; V: TRBV7-6; DNA: TGTGCCAGCAGCTTAGGAATCCGGCTAGCGGGAGTTTTCGCCAATGAGCAGTTCTTC; CDR3: CASSLGIRLAGVFANEQFF
D: TRBD2; size: many; J: TRBJ2-3; V: TRBV27; DNA: TGTGCCAGCAGTGTCGGGGCGGGGGGCACAGATACGCAGTATTTT; CDR3: CASSVGAGGTDTQYF